These 5 T cell receptor beta chains came from one sample sequenced in a study of monozygotic twins with inflammatory bowel disease. From its re-call of the 5' RACE reads, TCRdb lists each CDR3 protein once, without DNA. Its table records under 45,000 distinct CDR3 sequences. Sequencing was carried out using blood. These receptors originate from a human donor with ulcerative colitis or Crohn's disease, or a healthy co-twin of an affected twin (not recorded which).

The rearrangement joins TRBV5-4 to TRBJ1-2; the D call from TCRdb, TRBD1, cannot be confirmed without DNA. Germline V gene data show CDR1 as SGHNT and CDR2 as YYREEE (reference sequence). The CDR3 length is 18 residues. The CDR3: CASSSLIRDTHSPYGYTF.

V and J are TRBV5-1 and TRBJ2-2; lacking DNA, the TRBD1 call made by TCRdb goes unchecked. This CDR3 spans 15 amino acids. Germline V gene lookup returns CDR1 SGHRS and CDR2 YFSETQ. The CDR3: CASARGGTNTGELFF.

The chain combines TRBV7-2 with TRBJ2-6; with no DNA, the TCRdb D assignment of TRBD1 cannot be verified. There are 16 residues in the CDR3. Germline V gives CDR1 SGHTA, CDR2 FQGNSA. The CDR3 reads CASTRQGALGANVLTF.

The chain carries TRBV5-5 and TRBJ2-5; the D call from TCRdb, TRBD1, cannot be confirmed without DNA. The germline CDR1 and CDR2 sequences are SGHKS and YYEKEE (reference sequence). CDR3 length equals 14 residues. The CDR3 protein is CASSLQTGQETQYF.

The chain employs TRBV30 and TRBJ2-7; TCRdb's assignment of TRBD2 cannot be checked, as there is no DNA. The germline V gene has CDR1 GTSNPN and CDR2 SVGIG (reference sequence). This CDR3 is built from 12 residues. CDR3 region: CAWRGQSFEQYF.